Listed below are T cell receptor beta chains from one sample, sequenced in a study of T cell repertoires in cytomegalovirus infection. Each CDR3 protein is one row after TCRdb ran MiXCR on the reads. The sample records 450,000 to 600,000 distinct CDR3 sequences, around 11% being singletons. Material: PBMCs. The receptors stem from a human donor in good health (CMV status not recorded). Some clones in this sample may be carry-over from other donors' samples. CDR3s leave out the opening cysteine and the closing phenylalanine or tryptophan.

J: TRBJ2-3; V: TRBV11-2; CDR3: ASTTFGGGGQRTDTQY
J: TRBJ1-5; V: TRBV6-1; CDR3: ASSRLGQPYQPQH
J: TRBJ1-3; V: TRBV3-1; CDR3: ASNTGSGNTIY
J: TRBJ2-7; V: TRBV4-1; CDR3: ASSQAGTREQY
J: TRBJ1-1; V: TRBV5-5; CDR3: ASSTGPMNTEAF
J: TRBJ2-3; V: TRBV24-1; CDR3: ATSDLPSGTQY
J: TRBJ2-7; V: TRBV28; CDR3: ASSPGPYEQY
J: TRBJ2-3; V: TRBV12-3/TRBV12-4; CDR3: ASSLRQGPTDTQY
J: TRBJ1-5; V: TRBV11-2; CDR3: ASSPDRSNQPQH
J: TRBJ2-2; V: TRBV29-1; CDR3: SVVGLAGIGELF
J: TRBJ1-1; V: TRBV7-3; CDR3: ASRQYMNTEAF
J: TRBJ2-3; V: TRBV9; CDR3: ASSFRMVDTQY
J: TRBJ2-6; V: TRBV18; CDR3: ASSPLTQLSGANVLT
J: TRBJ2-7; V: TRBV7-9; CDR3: ASSSMGASTHEQY
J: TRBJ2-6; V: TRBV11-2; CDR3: ASSTRDRGAGANVLT
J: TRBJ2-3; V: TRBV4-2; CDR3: ASSQEKGPGNTDTQY
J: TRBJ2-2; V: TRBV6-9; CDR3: ASSPPSGSRRRDTGELF
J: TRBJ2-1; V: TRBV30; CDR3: AREGSYNEQF
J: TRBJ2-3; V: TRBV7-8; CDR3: ASNLVRTDTQY
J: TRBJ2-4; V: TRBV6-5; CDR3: ASSRNVIAKNIQY
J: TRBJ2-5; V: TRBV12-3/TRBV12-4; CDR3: ASRAGSQETQY
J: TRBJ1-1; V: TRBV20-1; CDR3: SARGTGGDGDTEAF
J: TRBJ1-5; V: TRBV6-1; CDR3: AGALGTGGQPQH
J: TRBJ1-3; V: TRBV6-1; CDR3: ASIPAGGPGNTIY
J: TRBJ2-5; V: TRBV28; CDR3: ASSLSLQSGETQY
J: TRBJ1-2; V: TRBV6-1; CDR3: ASSEPGANYGYT
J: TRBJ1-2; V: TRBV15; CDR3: ATSDPTGGIVGGYT
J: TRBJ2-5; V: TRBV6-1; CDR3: ATELARKETQY
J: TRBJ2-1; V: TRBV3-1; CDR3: ASSQDSGRTHEQF
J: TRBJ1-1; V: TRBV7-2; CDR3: ASSRTGGTYTEAF
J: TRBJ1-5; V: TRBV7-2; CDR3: ASSFQGSNQPQH
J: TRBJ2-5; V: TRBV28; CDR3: ASSRRGEETQY
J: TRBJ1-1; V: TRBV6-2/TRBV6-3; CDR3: ASRGLGGMNTEAF
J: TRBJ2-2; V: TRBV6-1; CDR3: ASSPPGRVTGELF
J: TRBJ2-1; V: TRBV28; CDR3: ASSGGGTREQF
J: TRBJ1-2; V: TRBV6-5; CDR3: ASTSGTGVRGYT
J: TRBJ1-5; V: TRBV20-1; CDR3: SARDRVQPQH
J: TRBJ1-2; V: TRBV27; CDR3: ASSLRLGNYGYT
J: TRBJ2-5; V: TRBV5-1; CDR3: ASSLARSETQY
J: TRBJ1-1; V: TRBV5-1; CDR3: ASSFSGGKSTEAF
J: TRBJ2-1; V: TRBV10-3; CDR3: AISEGRSLPYNEQF